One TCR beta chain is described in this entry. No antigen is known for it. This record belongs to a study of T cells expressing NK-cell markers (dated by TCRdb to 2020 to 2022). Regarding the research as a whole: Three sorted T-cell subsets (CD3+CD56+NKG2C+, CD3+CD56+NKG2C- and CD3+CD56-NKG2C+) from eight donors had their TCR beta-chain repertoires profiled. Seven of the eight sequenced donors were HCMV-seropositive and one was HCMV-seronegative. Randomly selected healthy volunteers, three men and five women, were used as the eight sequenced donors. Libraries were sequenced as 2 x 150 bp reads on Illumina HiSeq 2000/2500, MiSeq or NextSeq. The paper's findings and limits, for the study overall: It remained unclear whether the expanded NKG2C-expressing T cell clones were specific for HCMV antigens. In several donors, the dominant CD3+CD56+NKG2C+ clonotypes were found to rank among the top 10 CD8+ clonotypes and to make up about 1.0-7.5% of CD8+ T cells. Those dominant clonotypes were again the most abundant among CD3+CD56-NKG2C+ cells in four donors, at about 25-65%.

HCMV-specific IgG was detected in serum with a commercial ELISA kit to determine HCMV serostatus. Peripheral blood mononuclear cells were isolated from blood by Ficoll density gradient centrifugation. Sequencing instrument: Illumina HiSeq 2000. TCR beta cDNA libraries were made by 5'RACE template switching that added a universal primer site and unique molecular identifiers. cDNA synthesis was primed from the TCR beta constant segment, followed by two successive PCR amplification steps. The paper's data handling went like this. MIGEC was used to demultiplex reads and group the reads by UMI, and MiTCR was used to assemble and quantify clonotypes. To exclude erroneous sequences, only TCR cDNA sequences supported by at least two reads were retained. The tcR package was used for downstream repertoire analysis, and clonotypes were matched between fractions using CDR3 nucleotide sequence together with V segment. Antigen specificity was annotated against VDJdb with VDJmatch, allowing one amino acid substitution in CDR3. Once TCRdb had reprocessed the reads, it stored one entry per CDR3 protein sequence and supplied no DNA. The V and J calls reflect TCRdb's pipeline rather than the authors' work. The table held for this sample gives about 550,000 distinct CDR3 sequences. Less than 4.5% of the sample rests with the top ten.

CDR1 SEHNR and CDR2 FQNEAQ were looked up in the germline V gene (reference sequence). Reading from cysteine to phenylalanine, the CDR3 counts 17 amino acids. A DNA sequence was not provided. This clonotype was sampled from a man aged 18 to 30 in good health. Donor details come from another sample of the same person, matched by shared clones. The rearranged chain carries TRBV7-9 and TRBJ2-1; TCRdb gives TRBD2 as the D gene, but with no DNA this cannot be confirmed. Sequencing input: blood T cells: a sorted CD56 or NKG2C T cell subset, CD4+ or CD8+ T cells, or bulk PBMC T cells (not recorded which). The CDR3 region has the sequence CASSSEWAGALLHGQFF.